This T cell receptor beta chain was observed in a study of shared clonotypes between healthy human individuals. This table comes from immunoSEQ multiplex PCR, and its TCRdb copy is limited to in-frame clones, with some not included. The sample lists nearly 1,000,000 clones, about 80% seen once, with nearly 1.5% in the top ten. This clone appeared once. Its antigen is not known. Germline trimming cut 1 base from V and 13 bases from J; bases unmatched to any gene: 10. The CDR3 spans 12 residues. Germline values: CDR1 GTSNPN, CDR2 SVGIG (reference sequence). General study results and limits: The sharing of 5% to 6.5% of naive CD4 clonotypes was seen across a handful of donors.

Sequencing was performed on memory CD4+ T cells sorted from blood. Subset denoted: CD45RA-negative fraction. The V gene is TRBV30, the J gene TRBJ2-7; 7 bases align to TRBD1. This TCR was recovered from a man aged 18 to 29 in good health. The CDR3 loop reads CAWSEGSGTDYF. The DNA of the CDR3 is TGTGCCTGGAGTGAAGGCTCCGGGACAGACTACTTC.